Presented here are 30 T cell receptor beta chains from one specimen sequenced in a study of OX40 agonist ivuxolimab in advanced cancers. The table came from immunoSEQ multiplex PCR; TCRdb's copy has only in-frame clones and leaves some out. This table holds about 33,000 clones, roughly 90% found once. Sequenced material: CD4+ or CD8+ T cells sorted from blood, taken in a trial of the OX40 agonist ivuxolimab. The source of these receptors is an adult with an advanced solid tumor such as melanoma, head and neck, liver or kidney cancer.

J is TRBJ2-1 and V is TRBV18; TRBD1 agrees at 7 bases. Trimming cost V 2 bases and J 3 bases; bases outside gene matches: 10. This CDR3 is built from 17 residues. Germline values: CDR1 KGHSH, CDR2 LQKENI. The CDR3 DNA is TGTGCCAGCTCACCAAGGCTTAACAGGGGAAACTACAATGAGCAGTTCTTC. Protein sequence: CASSPRLNRGNYNEQFF. Full variable domain (rest looked up from reference TRBV18 and TRBJ2-1): NAGVMQNPRHLVRRRGQEARLRCSPMKGHSHVYWYRQLPEEGLKFMVYLQKENIIDESGMPKERFSAEFPKEGPSILRIQQVVRGDSAAYFCASSPRLNRGNYNEQFFGPGTRLTVL.

The V gene is TRBV19, the J gene TRBJ1-4; tentative D call: TRBD1 (6 bases). The V end was cut by 6 bases, the J end by 0 bases, with 11 bases between. This CDR3 has 15 residues. In germline, CDR1 is LNHDA, CDR2 SQIVND (reference sequence). This CDR3 is CASSGGGTTNEKLFF. CDR3 DNA sequence: TGTGCCAGTAGCGGGGGGGGCACAACTAATGAAAAACTGTTTTTT. Looking up the rest from reference TRBV19 and TRBJ1-4 gives the full variable domain: DGGITQSPKYLFRKEGQNVTLSCEQNLNHDAMYWYRQDPGQGLRLIYYSQIVNDFQKGDIAEGYSVSREKKESFPLTVTSAQKNPTAFYLCASSGGGTTNEKLFFGSGTQLSVL.

The chain is built from TRBV14 and TRBJ2-7; D is undetermined. The CDR3 is made up of 13 amino acids. The ends were cut back, 2 bases at V and 4 bases at J, with 9 bases in the middle. The V gene's germline CDR1 is SGHDN and CDR2 FVKESK. The CDR3 nucleotides are TGTGCCAGCAGCCAACTGGACGTATACGAGCAGTACTTC. Amino acid sequence: CASSQLDVYEQYF.

This chain connects TRBV27 to TRBJ1-6, with D perhaps matching TRBD1 (5 bases). Trimming cost V 2 bases and J 9 bases, with 8 bases left between them. The CDR3 totals 13 residues. The germline V gene encodes CDR1 MNHEY and CDR2 SMNVEV (reference sequence). CDR3 sequence: CASSLDSRSPLHF. CDR3 nucleotides: TGTGCCAGCAGTTTAGACAGCCGTTCACCCCTCCACTTT.

The chain employs TRBV27 and TRBJ1-2, with D uncertain. This CDR3 contains 12 residues. V lost 1 base and J lost 6, with 6 bases in between. Germline CDR1 is MNHEY and CDR2 is SMNVEV (reference sequence). CDR3 sequence reads: CASSLYGNGYTF. The CDR3 DNA is TGTGCCAGCAGTTTATACGGAAATGGCTACACCTTC.

This chain joins TRBV11-2 and TRBJ1-2, with 7 bases lining up with TRBD1. With V trimmed by 5 bases and J by 5 bases, 11 bases remained unmatched. Germline V gene data show CDR1 as SGHAT and CDR2 as FQNNGV. This CDR3 region has 15 residues. The CDR3 sequence is CASSRGGTASYGYTF. The CDR3 bases are TGTGCCAGCAGCAGGGGAGGGACAGCTTCTTATGGCTACACCTTC.

J is TRBJ2-7 and V is TRBV27; 9 nucleotides agree with TRBD1. This CDR3 has 13 residues. Trimming at V came to 10 bases and at J to 3 bases, leaving 7 bases not matched to a gene. Germline assignment: CDR1 MNHEY and CDR2 SMNVEV (reference sequence). The CDR3, as DNA: TGTGCCACCCCAACGACAGGGGGCTACGAGCAGTACTTC. The encoded protein is CATPTTGGYEQYF.

This chain links TRBV5-1 with TRBJ2-6, with D possibly TRBD1 on 5 matching bases. Per the germline V gene, CDR1 is SGHRS and CDR2 is YFSETQ. The CDR3 has 16 residues. V lost 0 bases and J 2 bases, leaving 9 bases between the germline ends. CDR3 coding DNA: TGCGCCAGCAGCTTGGCAGGGAACGCTGGGGCCAACGTCCTGACTTTC. Protein product: CASSLAGNAGANVLTF.

The chain carries TRBV2 and TRBJ1-1, with 7 bases that match TRBD1. This CDR3 has 13 amino acids. Germline CDR1 reads SNHLY; CDR2 reads FYNNEI. V shed 9 bases, J shed 0 bases, and the junction held 4 bases outside the gene matches. CDR3 protein: CASGGQMNTEAFF. Written as DNA, the CDR3 is TGTGCCAGTGGGGGACAGATGAACACTGAAGCTTTCTTT.

J is TRBJ2-1 and V is TRBV7-3; 7 positions match TRBD2. The CDR3 consists of 17 residues. Per germline, CDR1 SGHTA and CDR2 FQGTGA. The V segment lost 6 bases and the J segment 0 bases; nucleotides outside the gene matches: 11. The CDR3 nucleotides are TGTGCCAGCAGAGACAAGGGAGGGGCCCTCTCCTACAATGAGCAGTTCTTC. This codes for CASRDKGGALSYNEQFF. Using reference TRBV7-3 and TRBJ2-1 for the parts outside the CDR3, the full variable domain is GAGVSQTPSNKVTEKGKYVELRCDPISGHTALYWYRQSLGQGPEFLIYFQGTGAADDSGLPNDRFFAVRPEGSVSTLKIQRTERGDSAVYLCASRDKGGALSYNEQFFGPGTRLTVL.

The chain carries TRBV10-2 and TRBJ1-1; D unresolved. The CDR3 is 13 amino acids. Germline V gives CDR1 WSHSY, CDR2 SAAADI. The V end lost 3 bases, the J end lost 0 bases, and 5 bases lay between the germline ends. The CDR3 is CASSEHMNTEAFF. As DNA, the CDR3 is TGCGCCAGCAGTGAACACATGAACACTGAAGCTTTCTTT.

This chain joins TRBV6-5 and TRBJ1-1; D not certain. The V gene lost 4 bases and the J gene lost 5 bases, with 8 bases spanning the gap. The CDR3 contains 12 residues. Germline V lookup: CDR1 MNHEY, CDR2 SVGAGI. CDR3 residues: CASSSTGTEAFF. For the CDR3, the DNA is TGTGCCAGCAGTTCGACCGGGACTGAAGCTTTCTTT.

The genes are TRBV5-1 and TRBJ2-7, with 9 positions matching TRBD1. Unmatched junction bases numbered 7, after V lost 4 bases and J lost 2 bases. The CDR3 sequence is 15 residues long. Germline assignment: CDR1 SGHRS and CDR2 YFSETQ. CDR3 loop: CASSRTGGDAYEQYF. The CDR3 DNA is TGCGCCAGCAGCCGCACAGGGGGCGACGCCTACGAGCAGTACTTC.

The chain carries TRBV28 and TRBJ1-5; D remains ambiguous. The CDR3 has 14 amino acids. Trimming took 5 bases from V and 4 from J, leaving 12 bases between them. The germline V gene encodes CDR1 MDHEN and CDR2 SYDVKM. Written as DNA, the CDR3 is TGTGCCAGCAGTCTTAATCAGAGGAATCAGCCCCAGCATTTT. Amino acids: CASSLNQRNQPQHF.

V and J are TRBV19 and TRBJ1-1; D remains ambiguous. The CDR3 has 14 amino acids. Germline V gene data show CDR1 as LNHDA and CDR2 as SQIVND (reference sequence). V lost 3 bases and J 6 bases, leaving 14 bases between the germline ends. Here the CDR3 DNA reads TGTGCCAGTAGTATGCTCGGCAGATCCTCTGAAGCTTTCTTT. It translates to CASSMLGRSSEAFF.

J is TRBJ2-6 and V is TRBV5-4; D unresolved. This CDR3 comprises 13 residues. Per germline, CDR1 SGHNT and CDR2 YYREEE (reference sequence). Trimming left V 9 bases short and J 0 bases short, with 7 bases between. CDR3 DNA sequence: TGTGCCACTCACACCTCTGGGGCCAACGTCCTGACTTTC. It codes for CATHTSGANVLTF.

This sequence joins TRBV19 and TRBJ2-2, with 10 bases identical to TRBD1. Germline V gives CDR1 LNHDA, CDR2 SQIVND (reference sequence). This CDR3 contains 17 residues. After removal of 2 bases from V and 7 bases from J, the junction contained 10 bases not matched to a gene. The CDR3 loop is CASSILSGTGVGGELFF. The CDR3 DNA is TGTGCCAGTAGTATATTATCGGGGACAGGGGTAGGCGGGGAGCTGTTTTTT.

This clone was detected only a few times. V usage is TRBV5-4 and J usage is TRBJ2-5; 11 nucleotides match TRBD2. V lost 4 bases to trimming and J lost 4 bases; unmatched junction nucleotides: 9. From germline, CDR1 is SGHNT and CDR2 YYREEE (reference sequence). The CDR3 contains 16 residues. The CDR3 DNA is TGTGCCAGCAGCCCGTTAGCGGGAGGGAGAACAGAGACCCAGTACTTC. Translated: CASSPLAGGRTETQYF. The complete variable domain, with remaining parts taken from reference TRBV5-4 and TRBJ2-5, reads ETGVTQSPTHLIKTRGQQVTLRCSSQSGHNTVSWYQQALGQGPQFIFQYYREEENGRGNFPPRFSGLQFPNYSSELNVNALELDDSALYLCASSPLAGGRTETQYFGPGTRLLVL.

The V call is TRBV11-2, the J call TRBJ1-3; TRBD1 matches at 9 bases. CDR1 is SGHAT and CDR2 is FQNNGV in the germline V gene. This CDR3 comprises 16 residues. Trimming removed 4 bases from V and 0 bases from J; junction bases left unmatched: 4. DNA for the CDR3: TGTGCCAGCAGCTCACCGACAGGGGGCTCTGGAAACACCATATATTTT. Translating it yields CASSSPTGGSGNTIYF.

The table lists this clone with a few counts. The gene calls are TRBV7-9 and TRBJ1-5; TRBD1 is a possible D gene (6 bases). V lost 1 base and J lost 4, with 11 bases in between. The germline V gene has CDR1 SEHNR and CDR2 FQNEAQ (reference sequence). The CDR3 spans 15 residues. The CDR3 sequence: CASSLGGTGNQPQHF. CDR3 nucleotides: TGTGCCAGCAGCTTAGGCGGTACAGGGAATCAGCCCCAGCATTTT.

The CDR3 DNA sequence: TGTGCCAGCTCACCACCCCGGACAGGGACGAGAAACACCATATATTTT. Translating it yields CASSPPRTGTRNTIYF. The V and J genes are TRBV18 and TRBJ1-3; 8 nucleotides match TRBD1. Germline V gene lookup returns CDR1 KGHSH and CDR2 LQKENI. This CDR3 is 16 amino acids long. V gave up 0 bases and J gave up 5 bases; unmatched junction bases: 6.

The rearrangement links TRBV5-1 to TRBJ2-5, with TRBD1 identical over 9 bases. Germline V gene sequence: CDR1 SGHRS, CDR2 YFSETQ. CDR3 length: 13 residues. With V trimmed by 6 bases and J by 5 bases, 5 bases remained unmatched. DNA of the CDR3: TGCGCCAGCACCGGACAGGGGTCGGAGACCCAGTACTTC. This gives the protein CASTGQGSETQYF.

This rearrangement joins TRBV7-3 to TRBJ2-3; no definite D call. This CDR3 has 13 residues. Per germline, CDR1 SGHTA and CDR2 FQGTGA. Trimming cost V 5 bases and J 5 bases, with 11 bases left between them. CDR3 region: CASSRKWGDTQYF. The CDR3 DNA is TGTGCCAGCAGCCGAAAATGGGGAGATACGCAGTATTTT.

The gene calls are TRBV6-5 and TRBJ1-6; tentatively, D is TRBD1 (5 bases). V was shortened by 7 bases and J by 10 bases, with 17 bases between the two germline ends. This CDR3 has 14 residues. Germline values: CDR1 MNHEY, CDR2 SVGAGI. Here the CDR3 reads CASIVGQSASPLHF. The CDR3 coding sequence is TGTGCCAGCATTGTAGGACAATCAGCCTCACCCCTCCACTTT.

The J gene is TRBJ1-3, the V gene TRBV30; D is possibly TRBD1 (5 bases). The V end was cut by 5 bases, the J end by 4 bases, with 21 bases between. Germline CDR1 and CDR2: GTSNPN and SVGIG (reference sequence). CDR3 length: 16 amino acids. The CDR3 protein is CAWARTKVGFGNTIYF. In DNA form, the CDR3 reads TGTGCCTGGGCGAGGACAAAAGTAGGGTTCGGAAACACCATATATTTT.

This sequence joins TRBV5-4 and TRBJ2-7, with D possibly matching TRBD1 (8 bases). Trimming left V 6 bases short and J 0 bases short, with 22 bases between. This CDR3 is 17 amino acids long. Looked up from germline, CDR1 is SGHNT and CDR2 is YYREEE (reference sequence). The DNA of the CDR3 is TGTGCCAGCAACCGTAACCACAGGGGGGGAGCCTCCTACGAGCAGTACTTC. It specifies CASNRNHRGGASYEQYF. Full variable domain (missing parts from reference TRBV5-4 and TRBJ2-7): ETGVTQSPTHLIKTRGQQVTLRCSSQSGHNTVSWYQQALGQGPQFIFQYYREEENGRGNFPPRFSGLQFPNYSSELNVNALELDDSALYLCASNRNHRGGASYEQYFGPGTRLTVT.

This chain uses TRBV5-6 with TRBJ1-3, with D perhaps TRBD1 (5 bases). The CDR3 length is 16 residues. V was shortened by 4 bases and J by 0 bases, with 14 bases between the two germline ends. Germline-derived CDR1 and CDR2 are SGHDT and YYEEEE. CDR3 coding DNA: TGTGCCAGCAGCCCCGCGATCAGGGCCTCTGGAAACACCATATATTTT. Its protein product is CASSPAIRASGNTIYF.

The V and J genes are TRBV5-5 and TRBJ1-3; 9 bases line up with TRBD1. Germline V gene lookup returns CDR1 SGHKS and CDR2 YYEKEE (reference sequence). Trimming at V came to 4 bases and at J to 2 bases, leaving 7 bases not matched to a gene. The CDR3 is made up of 16 amino acids. The CDR3 DNA reads TGTGCCAGCAGCCTATTGACAGGGGGGACTGGAAACACCATATATTTT. Translated, it gives CASSLLTGGTGNTIYF.

The chain links TRBV21-1 to TRBJ2-7; TRBD1, the D gene given by the table, was not confirmed from the DNA. TRBV21-1 is flagged as a pseudogene. The CDR3 runs to 14 residues. The CDR3 sequence is CASRQTGHSHEQYF. The CDR3 DNA reads TGTGCCAGCAGGCAGACAGGGCACTCACACGAGCAGTACTTC.

This chain links TRBV28 with TRBJ2-2; no clear D gene. This CDR3 spans 15 amino acids. Germline CDR1 reads MDHEN; CDR2 reads SYDVKM. V was pared by 8 bases and J by 1 base, with 14 bases between. CDR3 in amino acids: CASGFNPGNTGELFF. The CDR3 coding sequence is TGTGCCAGCGGATTCAACCCAGGGAACACCGGGGAGCTGTTTTTT.